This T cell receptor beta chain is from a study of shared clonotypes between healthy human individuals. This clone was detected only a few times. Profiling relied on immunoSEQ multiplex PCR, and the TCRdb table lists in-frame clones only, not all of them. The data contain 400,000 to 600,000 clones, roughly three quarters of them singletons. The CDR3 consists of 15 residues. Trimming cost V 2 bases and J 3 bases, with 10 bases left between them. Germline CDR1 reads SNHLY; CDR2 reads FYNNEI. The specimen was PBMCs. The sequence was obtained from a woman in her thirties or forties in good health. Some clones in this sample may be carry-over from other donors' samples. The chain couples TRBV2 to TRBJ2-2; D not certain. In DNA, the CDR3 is TGTGCCAGCAGTGAACTTCCCGCCTACACCGGGGAGCTGTTTTTT. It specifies CASSELPAYTGELFF.